The 13 T cell receptor beta chains reported below all come from one sample, sequenced in a study of STAT5B mutations in CD4+ large granular lymphocyte leukemia. Profiled with immunoSEQ multiplex PCR; TCRdb holds only in-frame clones, not every one. The sample yields about 45,000 clones, 70% to 90% seen once. The sequenced sample was CD4+ T cells from blood buffy coats. The source of these receptors is a human donor in good health.

The chain joins TRBV7-7 to TRBJ2-3, with 12 positions matching TRBD2. Germline V lookup: CDR1 SSHAT, CDR2 FNYEAQ (reference sequence). Germline trimming cut 5 bases from V and 5 bases from J; bases unmatched to any gene: 14. This CDR3 region has 18 residues. The CDR3 protein is CASSPGLAGKLHGDTQYF. For the CDR3, the DNA is TGTGCCAGCAGCCCCGGACTAGCGGGAAAGTTACATGGAGATACGCAGTATTTT.

J is TRBJ1-5 and V is TRBV10-3; D uncertain. Trimming left V 5 bases short and J 0 bases short, with 17 bases between. CDR1 ENHRY and CDR2 SYGVKD come from the germline V gene. The CDR3 runs to 17 residues. The CDR3 protein is CAISSGKHENSNQPQHF. CDR3 sequence (DNA): TGTGCCATCAGTTCCGGGAAACACGAAAATAGCAATCAGCCCCAGCATTTT.

This chain links TRBV27 with TRBJ1-5, with TRBD1 matching 10 bases. CDR1 MNHEY and CDR2 SMNVEV come from the germline V gene (reference sequence). V shed 4 bases, J shed 2 bases, and the junction held 5 bases outside the gene matches. The CDR3 covers 16 residues. CDR3 DNA: TGTGCCAGCAGTTCCGGACAGGGGGTTGGCAATCAGCCCCAGCATTTT. This codes for CASSSGQGVGNQPQHF.

CDR3 sequence (DNA): TGTGCCAGCTCACCACCCTCGGCATACGAGCAGTACTTC. Translation gives CASSPPSAYEQYF. The chain links TRBV18 to TRBJ2-7; no definite D call. The CDR3 covers 13 residues. Germline V gene sequence: CDR1 KGHSH, CDR2 LQKENI. With 0 bases removed from V and 4 bases from J, the gap between germline ends came to 7 bases.

This clone was recorded once. This chain links TRBV5-1 with TRBJ1-2; D not resolved. Germline V gene lookup returns CDR1 SGHRS and CDR2 YFSETQ. V was shortened by 4 bases and J by 7 bases, with 17 bases between the two germline ends. This CDR3 contains 14 residues. This CDR3 reads CASSPGPETAGYTF. CDR3 coding DNA: TGCGCCAGCAGCCCGGGCCCTGAGACGGCTGGCTACACCTTC.

V and J are TRBV9 and TRBJ1-2; TRBD1 agrees at 7 bases. The CDR3 length is 14 residues. The germline CDR1 and CDR2 sequences are SGDLS and YYNGEE. With V trimmed by 3 bases and J by 4 bases, 6 bases remained unmatched. The chain's CDR3 is CASSADRVGYGYTF. CDR3 sequence (DNA): TGTGCCAGCAGCGCCGACAGGGTAGGCTATGGCTACACCTTC.

This chain uses TRBV7-9 with TRBJ2-1; no definite D call. The germline V gene encodes CDR1 SEHNR and CDR2 FQNEAQ (reference sequence). The CDR3 loop spans 15 amino acids. Trimming stripped 0 bases from V and 0 bases from J, with 6 bases between. The CDR3 DNA sequence: TGTGCCAGCAGCTTAGCCGTGAGCTCCTACAATGAGCAGTTCTTC. Translated: CASSLAVSSYNEQFF. Combining the CDR3 with reference TRBV7-9 and TRBJ2-1 gives the whole variable domain DTGVSQNPRHKITKRGQNVTFRCDPISEHNRLYWYRQTLGQGPEFLTYFQNEAQLEKSRLLSDRFSAERPKGSFSTLEIQRTEQGDSAMYLCASSLAVSSYNEQFFGPGTRLTVL.

V is TRBV7-3 and J is TRBJ2-7; D unclear. CDR3 length: 13 amino acids. V was cut by 2 bases and J by 6 bases, with 11 bases left in between. Looked up from germline, CDR1 is SGHTA and CDR2 is FQGTGA. DNA of the CDR3: TGTGCCAGCAGCTTAGACCAGGTTGGCGAGCAGTACTTC. Protein: CASSLDQVGEQYF.

To note about this clone: Other DNA sequences from this sample encode an identical CDR3 as well. The chain joins TRBV5-1 to TRBJ2-3; no reliable D call. The CDR3 is 12 residues long. The V and J ends lost 3 bases and 0 bases respectively, with 2 bases between them. The V gene's germline CDR1 is SGHRS and CDR2 YFSETQ. CDR3 region: CASSSSTDTQYF. In nucleotides, the CDR3 is TGCGCCAGCAGCTCAAGCACAGATACGCAGTATTTT. The variable domain in full, with the rest retrieved from reference TRBV5-1 and TRBJ2-3, is KAGVTQTPRYLIKTRGQQVTLSCSPISGHRSVSWYQQTPGQGLQFLFEYFSETQRNKGNFPGRFSGRQFSNSRSEMNVSTLELGDSALYLCASSSSTDTQYFGPGTRLTVL.

The V gene is TRBV2, the J gene TRBJ1-5; tentative D call: TRBD1 (5 bases). Germline values: CDR1 SNHLY, CDR2 FYNNEI. V was clipped by 5 bases and J by 2 bases, with 16 bases between them. The CDR3 length is 16 residues. This CDR3 reads CASSPPGQRGNQPQHF. DNA for the CDR3: TGTGCCAGCAGTCCCCCCGGACAAAGGGGCAATCAGCCCCAGCATTTT.

The chain combines TRBV5-1 with TRBJ1-1, with a tentative D call TRBD1 (6 bases). This CDR3 contains 12 residues. Trimming took 6 bases from V and 10 from J, leaving 16 bases between them. Looked up from germline, CDR1 is SGHRS and CDR2 is YFSETQ. This CDR3 reads CASNGGGPSAFF. The CDR3 nucleotides read TGCGCCAGCAACGGGGGGGGCCCCTCAGCTTTCTTT.

The chain has TRBV10-3 and TRBJ2-3; TRBD2 agrees at 10 bases. Trimming cost V 3 bases and J 3 bases; bases outside gene matches: 6. The germline V gene encodes CDR1 ENHRY and CDR2 SYGVKD. The CDR3 extends over 16 amino acids. The CDR3 here is CAISESSGSRTDTQYF. In DNA form, the CDR3 reads TGTGCCATCAGTGAATCTAGCGGGAGCAGGACAGATACGCAGTATTTT.

The V call is TRBV10-3, the J call TRBJ2-2, with D tentatively TRBD2 (6 bases). The V and J ends lost 5 bases and 1 base respectively, with 14 bases between them. CDR1 is ENHRY, CDR2 SYGVKD, per germline. The CDR3 extends over 16 amino acids. CDR3 sequence (DNA): TGTGCCATCAGTAGAACCGGGACTCTGAACACCGGGGAGCTGTTTTTT. Translated: CAISRTGTLNTGELFF.